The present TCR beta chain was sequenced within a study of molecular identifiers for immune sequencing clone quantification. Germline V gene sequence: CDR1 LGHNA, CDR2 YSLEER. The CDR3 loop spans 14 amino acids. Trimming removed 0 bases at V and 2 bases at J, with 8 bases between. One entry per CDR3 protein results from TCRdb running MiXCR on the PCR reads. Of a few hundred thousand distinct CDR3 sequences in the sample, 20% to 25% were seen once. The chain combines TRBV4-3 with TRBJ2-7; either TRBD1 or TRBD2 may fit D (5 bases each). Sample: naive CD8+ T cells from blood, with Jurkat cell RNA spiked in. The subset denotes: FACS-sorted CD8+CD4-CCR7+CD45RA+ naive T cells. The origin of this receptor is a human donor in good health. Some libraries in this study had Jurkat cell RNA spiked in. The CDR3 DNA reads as TGCGCCAGCAGCCAAGATTGGGGGACCTACGAGCAGTACTTC. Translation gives CASSQDWGTYEQYF.